Sequencing of this TCR beta chain was carried out in a study of blood T cells in healthy people across ages. Whole-study results and caveats: The study found TCR beta diversity correlated strongly with naive T cell percentage. Whereas aged donors had fewer naive CD4+ cells, long-lived donors had more of them and higher diversity.

On this clonotype: The antigen is not known.

The ends were cut back, 5 bases at V and 10 bases at J, with 12 bases in the middle. CDR3 length: 12 amino acids. Germline V gene lookup returns CDR1 SGHTA and CDR2 FQGNSA. For the second PCR, which ran for roughly 6 to 12 cycles, a sample-barcoded 5' primer and a J-beta primer mix were used. TCRdb called the 5' RACE reads again in MiXCR, with one record for every CDR3 protein. The sample consists of over a million distinct CDR3 sequences, approximately 42% of them appearing once. This clonotype was sampled from a woman under 30 in good health. The V gene is TRBV7-2, the J gene TRBJ2-1, with D maybe TRBD1 (6 bases). Specimen: blood. CDR3 DNA sequence: TGTGCCAGCAGCCCGTACAGGGAAGAGCAGTTCTTC. Residues: CASSPYREEQFF.